A single sample is the source of the 11 T cell receptor beta chains below, sequenced in a study of blood T cells in healthy people across ages. It was with a sample-barcoded 5' primer and a J-beta primer mix that a second PCR of roughly 7 to 12 cycles was run. Via MiXCR, TCRdb re-called the 5' RACE reads, giving one row per CDR3 protein. Here the sample spans hundreds of thousands of distinct CDR3 sequences, around 46% being singletons. Material: blood. The source of these receptors is a man in his thirties or forties in good health.

The rearrangement links TRBV13 to TRBJ2-5, with 8 bases aligning to TRBD2. Germline-derived CDR1 and CDR2 are PRHDT and FYEKMQ (reference sequence). This CDR3 is 15 amino acids long. V trimming: 3 bases; J trimming: 0 bases; junction bases outside the gene matches: 3. CDR3 in DNA: TGTGCCAGCAGCTTTAGGGGACTAGACCAAGAGACCCAGTACTTC. This gives the protein CASSFRGLDQETQYF.

The rearrangement uses TRBV6-2 or TRBV6-3 and TRBJ2-5; D might be TRBD2 (5 bases). V was clipped by 6 bases and J by 2 bases, with 13 bases between them. Per the germline V gene, CDR1 is MNHEY and CDR2 is SVGEGT. This CDR3 comprises 14 residues. CDR3: CASSPRLRQETQYF. DNA for the CDR3: TGTGCCAGCAGCCCAAGACTACGACAAGAGACCCAGTACTTC.

This clonotype was detected only a few times. The chain recombines TRBV5-1 with TRBJ2-3; D gene uncertain. Germline CDR1 is SGHRS and CDR2 is YFSETQ. V was cut by 0 bases and J by 2 bases, with 19 bases left in between. There are 18 residues in the CDR3. CDR3 bases: TGCGCCAGCAGCTTGGACCCAATCAGAGCAGCTTCCACAGATACGCAGTATTTT. Translated: CASSLDPIRAASTDTQYF.

This clonotype was found a few times. CDR3 protein: CASSFEGMNTEAFF. In nucleotides, the CDR3 is TGTGCCAGCAGTTTCGAGGGTATGAACACTGAAGCTTTCTTT. This chain links TRBV12-3 or TRBV12-4 with TRBJ1-1; D remains unclear. V lost 3 bases and J 0 bases, leaving 8 bases between the germline ends. This CDR3 is built from 14 residues.

Ten or more counts support this clonotype. The chain combines TRBV12-3 or TRBV12-4 with TRBJ2-1; D is unclear. The V and J ends lost 5 bases and 10 bases respectively, with 12 bases between them. This CDR3 spans 12 amino acids. In nucleotides, the CDR3 is TGTGCCAGCAGTATTAAAAGGTACGAGCAGTTCTTC. This codes for CASSIKRYEQFF.

This clonotype was seen a few times. The chain joins TRBV29-1 to TRBJ1-1, with TRBD1 matching 12 bases. Germline V lookup: CDR1 SQVTM, CDR2 ANQGSEA. V trimming: 7 bases; J trimming: 10 bases; junction bases outside the gene matches: 7. CDR3 size: 12 residues. The CDR3 DNA is TGCAGCGGTGGGACAGGGGGCGTTGGAGCTTTCTTT. Translated, it gives CSGGTGGVGAFF.

DNA for the CDR3: TGTGCCAGCAGTCAAATGACTAGCGGGGGCTACAATGAGCAGTTCTTC. Its protein is CASSQMTSGGYNEQFF. The chain couples TRBV28 to TRBJ2-1, with 12 bases aligning to TRBD2. Germline CDR1 and CDR2: MDHEN and SYDVKM. This CDR3 is built from 16 residues. V trimming: 5 bases; J trimming: 3 bases; junction bases outside the gene matches: 5.

This clonotype was seen only a few times. This rearrangement joins TRBV15 to TRBJ2-1, with 10 bases fitting TRBD2. This CDR3 region has 17 residues. Germline-derived CDR1 and CDR2 are LNHNV and YYDKDF (reference sequence). Losses at the gene ends were 4 bases for V and 6 bases for J; bases not matched to a gene: 12. DNA of the CDR3: TGTGCCACCAGCACCGTTTTTACTAGCGGGGTTAGCAATGAGCAGTTCTTC. Its translation: CATSTVFTSGVSNEQFF.

The chain couples TRBV20-1 to TRBJ2-3, with TRBD2 matching over 14 bases. The germline V gene has CDR1 DFQATT and CDR2 SNEGSKA (reference sequence). This CDR3 has 16 residues. The V segment lost 2 bases and the J segment 4 bases; nucleotides outside the gene matches: 5. CDR3 sequence reads: CSARPGTSGGADTQYF. CDR3 coding DNA: TGCAGTGCTAGACCTGGGACTAGCGGGGGAGCAGATACGCAGTATTTT.

This clonotype showed up just a few times. The J gene is TRBJ1-6, the V gene TRBV4-3; no reliable D call. Germline CDR1 LGHNA, CDR2 YSLEER. The V and J ends lost 1 base and 9 bases respectively, with 16 bases between them. This CDR3 comprises 16 residues. CDR3 amino acids: CASSQVRARHGSPLHF. The CDR3 bases are TGCGCCAGCAGCCAAGTGAGGGCTAGGCATGGTTCACCCCTCCACTTT.

Here the CDR3 DNA reads TGTGCCAGCAGCCCGCGACTAGCGGGGGCCAATCAAGAGACCCAGTACTTC. It codes for CASSPRLAGANQETQYF. V is TRBV3-1 and J is TRBJ2-5; 12 nucleotides align to TRBD2. J gave up 2 bases and V 4 bases, and 8 bases lay outside the gene matches. CDR1 and CDR2 from the germline V gene are LGHDT and YNNKEL (reference sequence). The CDR3 has 17 amino acids.